This T cell receptor beta chain was documented in a study of T cell changes during pregnancy in multiple sclerosis. The repertoire was sequenced with immunoSEQ multiplex PCR; TCRdb's copy has only in-frame clones and lacks some. The profile shows 44,000 or so clones, roughly 91% of them singletons. Source: CD8+ T cells from peripheral blood mononuclear cells, taken after pregnancy. The clonotype originates from a female donor in good health, enrolled as a control in a pregnancy study.

CDR3 sequence: CSGGRMNTEAFF. The DNA of the CDR3 is TGCAGCGGGGGGCGGATGAACACTGAAGCTTTCTTT. The gene calls are TRBV29-1 and TRBJ1-1; a weak D match, TRBD1 (6 bases). Germline V lookup: CDR1 SQVTM, CDR2 ANQGSEA. V lost 7 bases and J 0 bases, leaving 9 bases between the germline ends. The CDR3 covers 12 residues. Together with reference TRBV29-1 and TRBJ1-1, the CDR3 gives the full variable domain: SAVISQKPSRDICQRGTSLTIQCQVDSQVTMMFWYRQQPGQSLTLIATANQGSEATYESGFVIDKFPISRPNLTFSTLTVSNMSPEDSSIYLCSGGRMNTEAFFGQGTRLTVV.